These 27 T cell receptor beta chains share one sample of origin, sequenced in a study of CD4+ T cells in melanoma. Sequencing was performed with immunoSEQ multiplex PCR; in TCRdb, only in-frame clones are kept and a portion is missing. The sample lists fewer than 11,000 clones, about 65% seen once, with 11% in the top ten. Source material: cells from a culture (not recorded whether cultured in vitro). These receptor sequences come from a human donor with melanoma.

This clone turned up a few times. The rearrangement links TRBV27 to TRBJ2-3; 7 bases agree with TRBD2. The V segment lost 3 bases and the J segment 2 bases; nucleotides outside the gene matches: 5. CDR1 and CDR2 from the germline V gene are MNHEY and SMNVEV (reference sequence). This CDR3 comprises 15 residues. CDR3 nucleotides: TGTGCCAGCAGTTTCCGCGGGAGTGACACAGATACGCAGTATTTT. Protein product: CASSFRGSDTDTQYF.

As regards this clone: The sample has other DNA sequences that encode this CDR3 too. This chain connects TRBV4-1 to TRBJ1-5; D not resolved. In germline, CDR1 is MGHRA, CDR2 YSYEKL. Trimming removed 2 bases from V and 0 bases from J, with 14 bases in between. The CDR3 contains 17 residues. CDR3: CASSQTAGAASNQPQHF. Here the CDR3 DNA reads TGCGCCAGCAGCCAAACCGCAGGAGCGGCTAGCAATCAGCCCCAGCATTTT.

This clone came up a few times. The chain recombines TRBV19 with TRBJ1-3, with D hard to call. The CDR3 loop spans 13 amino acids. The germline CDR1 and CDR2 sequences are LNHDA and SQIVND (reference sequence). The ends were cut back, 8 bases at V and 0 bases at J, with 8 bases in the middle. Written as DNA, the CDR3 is TGTGCCAGTGGCCGGTACTCTGGAAACACCATATATTTT. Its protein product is CASGRYSGNTIYF.

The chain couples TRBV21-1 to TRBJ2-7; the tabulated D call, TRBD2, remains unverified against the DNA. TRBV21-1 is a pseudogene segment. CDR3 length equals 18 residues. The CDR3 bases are TGTGCCAGCAGCAAAGCGCTCTGGAGCGGGACATGCTCCTACGAGCAGTACTTC. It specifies CASSKALWSGTCSYEQYF.

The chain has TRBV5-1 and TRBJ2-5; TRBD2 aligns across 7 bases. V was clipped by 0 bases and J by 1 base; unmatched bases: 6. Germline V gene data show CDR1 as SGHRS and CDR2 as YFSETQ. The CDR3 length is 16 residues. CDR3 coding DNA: TGCGCCAGCAGCTTGGCCCTGCCGGGGGGCCAAGAGACCCAGTACTTC. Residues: CASSLALPGGQETQYF.

CDR3 loop: CASKDWGGGTQYF. The CDR3 nucleotides read TGTGCCAGCAAGGATTGGGGAGGGGGGACCCAGTACTTC. The chain carries TRBV27 and TRBJ2-5, with D possibly TRBD2 on 7 matching bases. The germline CDR1 and CDR2 sequences are MNHEY and SMNVEV (reference sequence). CDR3 size: 13 residues. V was pared by 7 bases and J by 7 bases, with 16 bases between.

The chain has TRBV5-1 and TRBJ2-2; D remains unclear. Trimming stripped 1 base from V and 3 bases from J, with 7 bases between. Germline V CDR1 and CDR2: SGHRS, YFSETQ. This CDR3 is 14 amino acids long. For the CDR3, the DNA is TGCGCCAGCAGCTTGAACAGCGACACCGGGGAGCTGTTTTTT. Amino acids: CASSLNSDTGELFF.

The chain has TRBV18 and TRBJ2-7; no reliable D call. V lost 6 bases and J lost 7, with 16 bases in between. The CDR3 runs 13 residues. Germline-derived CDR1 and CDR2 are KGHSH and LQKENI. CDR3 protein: CASSPARAGEQYF. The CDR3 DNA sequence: TGTGCCAGCTCTCCGGCACGGGCCGGGGAGCAGTACTTC.

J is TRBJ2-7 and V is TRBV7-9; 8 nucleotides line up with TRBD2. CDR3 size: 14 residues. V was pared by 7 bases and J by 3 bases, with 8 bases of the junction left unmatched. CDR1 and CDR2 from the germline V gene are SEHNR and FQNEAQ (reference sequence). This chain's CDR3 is CASTTGGELYEQYF. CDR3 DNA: TGTGCCAGCACCACGGGGGGGGAGCTCTACGAGCAGTACTTC.

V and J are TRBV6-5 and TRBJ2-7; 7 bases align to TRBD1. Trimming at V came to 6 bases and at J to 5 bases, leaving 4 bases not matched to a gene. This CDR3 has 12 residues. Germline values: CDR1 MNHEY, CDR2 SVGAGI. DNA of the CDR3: TGTGCCAGCAGCCGACAGGGTCACGAGCAGTACTTC. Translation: CASSRQGHEQYF.

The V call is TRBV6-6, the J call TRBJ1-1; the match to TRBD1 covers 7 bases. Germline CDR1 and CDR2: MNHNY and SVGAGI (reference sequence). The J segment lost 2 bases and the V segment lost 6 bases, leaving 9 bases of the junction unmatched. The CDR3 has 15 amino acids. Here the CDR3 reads CASRQHDRDNTEAFF. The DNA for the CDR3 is TGTGCCAGCAGACAACACGACAGGGACAACACTGAAGCTTTCTTT.

The CDR3 here is CASSSEGRTEAFF. CDR3 bases: TGTGCCAGCAGTAGCGAGGGCCGGACTGAAGCTTTCTTT. This chain joins TRBV2 and TRBJ1-1; D unresolved. Germline V gives CDR1 SNHLY, CDR2 FYNNEI. The length of the CDR3 is 13 residues. V lost 5 bases, J lost 5 bases, and 12 bases lay in between.

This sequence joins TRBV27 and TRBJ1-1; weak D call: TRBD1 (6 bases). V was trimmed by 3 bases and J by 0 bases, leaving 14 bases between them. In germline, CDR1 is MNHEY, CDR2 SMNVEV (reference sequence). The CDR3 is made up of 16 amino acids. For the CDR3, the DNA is TGTGCCAGCAGTTTCCTCTCGGGGGCGGTGAACACTGAAGCTTTCTTT. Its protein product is CASSFLSGAVNTEAFF.

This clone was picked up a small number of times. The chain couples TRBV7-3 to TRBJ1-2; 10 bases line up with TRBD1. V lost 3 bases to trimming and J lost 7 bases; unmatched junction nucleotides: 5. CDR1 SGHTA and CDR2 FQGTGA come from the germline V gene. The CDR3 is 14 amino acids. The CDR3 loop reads CASSLGQGIGGYTF. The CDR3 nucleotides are TGTGCCAGCAGCTTGGGACAGGGGATAGGTGGCTACACCTTC. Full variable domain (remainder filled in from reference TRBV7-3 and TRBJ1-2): GAGVSQTPSNKVTEKGKYVELRCDPISGHTALYWYRQSLGQGPEFLIYFQGTGAADDSGLPNDRFFAVRPEGSVSTLKIQRTERGDSAVYLCASSLGQGIGGYTFGSGTRLTVV.

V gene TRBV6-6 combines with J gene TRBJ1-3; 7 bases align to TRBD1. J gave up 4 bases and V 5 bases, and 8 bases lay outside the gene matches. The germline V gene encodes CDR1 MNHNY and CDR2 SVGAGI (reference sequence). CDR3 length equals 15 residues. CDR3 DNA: TGTGCCAGCAGTATTTACAGGGGCTCGGGAAACACCATATATTTT. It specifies CASSIYRGSGNTIYF.

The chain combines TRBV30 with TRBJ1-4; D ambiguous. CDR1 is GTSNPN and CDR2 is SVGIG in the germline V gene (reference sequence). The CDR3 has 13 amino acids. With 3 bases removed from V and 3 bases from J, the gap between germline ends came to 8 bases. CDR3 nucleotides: TGTGCCTGGAGCGGGTTGGCTAATGAAAAACTGTTTTTT. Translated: CAWSGLANEKLFF.

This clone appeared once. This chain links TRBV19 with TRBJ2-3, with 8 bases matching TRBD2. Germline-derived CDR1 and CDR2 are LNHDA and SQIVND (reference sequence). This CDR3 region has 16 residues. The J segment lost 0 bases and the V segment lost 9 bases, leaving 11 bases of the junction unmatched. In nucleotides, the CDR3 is TGTGCCAGCCGGGGGGAGCGGGGGACTAGCACAGATACGCAGTATTTT. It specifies CASRGERGTSTDTQYF.

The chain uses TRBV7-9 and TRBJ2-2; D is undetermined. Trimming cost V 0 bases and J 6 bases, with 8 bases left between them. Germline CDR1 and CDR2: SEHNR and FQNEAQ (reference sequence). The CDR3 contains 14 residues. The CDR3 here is CASSLARVSGELFF. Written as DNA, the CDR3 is TGTGCCAGCAGCTTAGCCCGGGTTTCCGGGGAGCTGTTTTTT.

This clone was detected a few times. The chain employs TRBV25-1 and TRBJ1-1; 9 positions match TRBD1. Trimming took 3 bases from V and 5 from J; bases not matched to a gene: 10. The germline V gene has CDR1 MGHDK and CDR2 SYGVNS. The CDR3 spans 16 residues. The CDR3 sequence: CASSDSGTGHLTEAFF. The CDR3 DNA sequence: TGTGCCAGCAGTGACTCCGGGACAGGGCATTTGACTGAAGCTTTCTTT.

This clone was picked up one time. The CDR3 region has the DNA TGTGCCAGCAGCTTACGAACTCCGGTCACCGGGGAGCTGTTTTTT. Its translation is CASSLRTPVTGELFF. The genes are TRBV5-6 and TRBJ2-2; D gene unclear. Germline values: CDR1 SGHDT, CDR2 YYEEEE. With 2 bases removed from V and 4 bases from J, the gap between germline ends came to 12 bases. CDR3 size: 15 residues.

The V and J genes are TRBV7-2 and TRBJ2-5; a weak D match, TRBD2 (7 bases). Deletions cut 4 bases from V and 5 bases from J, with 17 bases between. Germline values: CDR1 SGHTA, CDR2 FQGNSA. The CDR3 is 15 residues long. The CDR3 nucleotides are TGTGCCAGCAGCTCCAGGTACGGGGGGCCGGAGACCCAGTACTTC. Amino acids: CASSSRYGGPETQYF.

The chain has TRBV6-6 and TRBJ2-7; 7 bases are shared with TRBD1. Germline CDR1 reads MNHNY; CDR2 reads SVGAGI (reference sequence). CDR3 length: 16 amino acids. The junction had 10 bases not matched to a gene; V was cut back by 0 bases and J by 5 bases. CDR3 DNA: TGTGCCAGCAGTTACTCGATCGTCAGACAGGGAGACGAGCAGTACTTC. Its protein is CASSYSIVRQGDEQYF.

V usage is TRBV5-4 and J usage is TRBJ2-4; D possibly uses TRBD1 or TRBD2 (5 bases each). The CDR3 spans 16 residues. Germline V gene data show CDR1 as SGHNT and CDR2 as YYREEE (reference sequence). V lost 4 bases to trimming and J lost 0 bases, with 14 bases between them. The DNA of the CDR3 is TGTGCCAGCAGCGTCCGGGGCGACCTAGCCAAAAACATTCAGTACTTC. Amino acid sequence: CASSVRGDLAKNIQYF.

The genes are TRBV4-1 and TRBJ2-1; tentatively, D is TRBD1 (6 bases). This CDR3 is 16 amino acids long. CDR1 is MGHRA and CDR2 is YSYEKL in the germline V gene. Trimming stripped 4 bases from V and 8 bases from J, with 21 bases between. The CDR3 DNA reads TGCGCCAGCAGCCCGAAGAGTGGGGGCAGGGTGTATGAGCAGTTCTTC. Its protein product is CASSPKSGGRVYEQFF.

Written as DNA, the CDR3 is TGTGCCAGCAGCTTGCCACTAGCGGGGGGGAAAGAGACCCAGTACTTC. It translates to CASSLPLAGGKETQYF. The chain uses TRBV5-4 and TRBJ2-5; TRBD2 agrees at 13 bases. Germline V CDR1 and CDR2: SGHNT, YYREEE (reference sequence). This CDR3 contains 16 residues. The ends lost 1 base at V and 3 bases at J; junction bases unmatched: 3.

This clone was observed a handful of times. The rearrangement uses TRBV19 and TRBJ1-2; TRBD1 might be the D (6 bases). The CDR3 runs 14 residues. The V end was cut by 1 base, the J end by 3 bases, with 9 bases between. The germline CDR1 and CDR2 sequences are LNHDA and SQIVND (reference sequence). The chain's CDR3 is CASSIGTGYYGYTF. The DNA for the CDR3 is TGTGCCAGTAGTATAGGAACAGGGTACTATGGCTACACCTTC.

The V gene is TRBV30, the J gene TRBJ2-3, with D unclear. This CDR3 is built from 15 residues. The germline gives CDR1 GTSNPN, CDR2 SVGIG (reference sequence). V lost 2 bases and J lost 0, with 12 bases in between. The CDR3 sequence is CAWSQGISSTDTQYF. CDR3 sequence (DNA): TGTGCCTGGAGTCAAGGTATTTCTAGCACAGATACGCAGTATTTT.